This T cell receptor (beta chain) was retrieved from a study of blood T cell repertoires in COVID-19. Study information: Researchers got acute and convalescent COVID-19 samples from the United States, Italy and Spain. In each case, the material was cDNA or gDNA derived from T cells, B-cell-depleted T cells, or PBMCs.

Only in-frame clones appear in the TCRdb table, and some are missing; sequencing was by immunoSEQ multiplex PCR. The sample carries about 74,000 clones, just under 85% recorded once. The CDR3 loop spans 14 amino acids. Germline assignment: CDR1 SNHLY and CDR2 FYNNEI. V trimming: 1 base; J trimming: 4 bases; junction bases outside the gene matches: 3. This clonotype originated in a man between 70 and 80 years old with acute or convalescent COVID-19. The sequenced material came from peripheral blood. The chain links TRBV2 to TRBJ2-7; 8 bases match TRBD1. Written as DNA, the CDR3 is TGTGCCAGCAGTGAAGGCGGACAGGGATACGAGCAGTACTTC. It encodes CASSEGGQGYEQYF.